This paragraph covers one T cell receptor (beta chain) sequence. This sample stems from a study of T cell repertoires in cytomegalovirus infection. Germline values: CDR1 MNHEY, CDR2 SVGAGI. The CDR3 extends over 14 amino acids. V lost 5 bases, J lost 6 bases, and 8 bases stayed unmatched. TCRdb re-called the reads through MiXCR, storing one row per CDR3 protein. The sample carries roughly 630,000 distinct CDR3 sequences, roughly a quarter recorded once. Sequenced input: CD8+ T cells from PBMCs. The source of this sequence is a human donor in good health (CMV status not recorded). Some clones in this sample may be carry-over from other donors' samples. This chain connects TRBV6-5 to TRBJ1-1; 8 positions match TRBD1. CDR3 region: CASSPRTGRSEAFF. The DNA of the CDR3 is TGTGCCAGCAGTCCACGGACAGGGCGATCTGAAGCTTTCTTT.